This T cell receptor beta chain was profiled in a study of T cell repertoires in cytomegalovirus infection. Many counts were recorded for this clonotype. Its antigen is currently unknown. Germline V gene data show CDR1 as SGHTA and CDR2 as FQGNSA. V shed 2 bases and J shed 2 bases, with 6 bases lying between them. This CDR3 comprises 13 residues. TCRdb reprocessed the reads via MiXCR and lists one record per CDR3 protein. Of about 97,000 distinct CDR3 sequences in the sample, 15% to 20% were seen once. Study results and caveats: HLA-C-restricted CMV-specific TCR beta clonotypes were dominant in the ex vivo response. Cumulated frequencies of public TCR beta families served to identify carriers of CMV plus the relevant HLA.

Sequencing was done on a sample of PBMCs. The chain links TRBV7-2 to TRBJ1-1; D unclear. This clonotype was obtained from a human donor in good health (CMV status not recorded). Some clones in this sample may be carry-over from other donors' samples. The CDR3 region has the DNA TGTGCCAGCAGCTTATTGGTAAACACTGAAGCTTTCTTT. Translated: CASSLLVNTEAFF.